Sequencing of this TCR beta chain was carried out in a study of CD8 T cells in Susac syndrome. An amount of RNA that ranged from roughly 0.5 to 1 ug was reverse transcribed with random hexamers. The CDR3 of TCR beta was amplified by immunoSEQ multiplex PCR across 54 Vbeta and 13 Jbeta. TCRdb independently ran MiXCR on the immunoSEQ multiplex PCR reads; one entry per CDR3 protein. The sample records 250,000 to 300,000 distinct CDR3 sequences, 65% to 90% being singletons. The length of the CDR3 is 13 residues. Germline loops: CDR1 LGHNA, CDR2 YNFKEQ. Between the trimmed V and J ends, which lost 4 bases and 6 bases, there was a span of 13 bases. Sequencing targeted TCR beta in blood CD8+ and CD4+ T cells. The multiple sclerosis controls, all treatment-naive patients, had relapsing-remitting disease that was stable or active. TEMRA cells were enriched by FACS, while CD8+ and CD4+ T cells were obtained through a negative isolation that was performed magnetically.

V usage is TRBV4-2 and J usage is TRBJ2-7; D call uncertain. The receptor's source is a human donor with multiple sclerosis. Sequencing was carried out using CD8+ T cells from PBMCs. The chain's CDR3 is CASSPPDAFEQYF. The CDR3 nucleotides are TGTGCCAGCAGCCCCCCGGACGCCTTCGAGCAGTACTTC.